This entry describes one T cell receptor (beta chain). The sample is drawn from a study of T cells in pancreatic ductal adenocarcinoma. Selected pancreatic ductal adenocarcinoma patients had undergone surgery without neoadjuvant therapy. From germline, CDR1 is SNHLY and CDR2 FYNNEI. Deletions cut 7 bases from V and 0 bases from J, with 9 bases between. The length of the CDR3 is 14 residues. Sequenced by immunoSEQ multiplex PCR; TCRdb stores in-frame clones only, minus some. The sample gives over 85,000 clones, over 90% of which show up once; roughly 3.1% is in the top ten. The receptor was derived from a human donor with pancreatic ductal adenocarcinoma. This sequence joins TRBV2 and TRBJ1-4; a possible D gene is TRBD1 (6 bases). What was sequenced was PBMCs. The CDR3 here is CASKTGSTNEKLFF. In DNA, the CDR3 is TGTGCCAGCAAGACAGGCTCAACTAATGAAAAACTGTTTTTT.